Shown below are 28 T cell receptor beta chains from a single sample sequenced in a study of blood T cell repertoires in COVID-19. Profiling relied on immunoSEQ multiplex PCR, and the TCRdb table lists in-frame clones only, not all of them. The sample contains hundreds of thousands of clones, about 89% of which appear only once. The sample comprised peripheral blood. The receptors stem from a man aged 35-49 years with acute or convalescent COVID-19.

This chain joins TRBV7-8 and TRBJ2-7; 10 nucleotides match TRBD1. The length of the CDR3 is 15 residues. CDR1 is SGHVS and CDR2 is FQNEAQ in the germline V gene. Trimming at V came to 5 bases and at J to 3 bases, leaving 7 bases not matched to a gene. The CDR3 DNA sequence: TGTGCCAGCAGCAAGGGACAGGGGATGATCTACGAGCAGTACTTC. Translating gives CASSKGQGMIYEQYF.

The chain's CDR3 is CSASSIGDSGRSGEQFF. In DNA, the CDR3 is TGCAGTGCTAGTTCAATCGGAGATAGCGGGAGATCCGGTGAGCAGTTCTTC. The V gene is TRBV20-1, the J gene TRBJ2-1, with 9 bases that match TRBD2. The CDR3 runs to 17 residues. The trim removed 3 bases at V and 9 bases at J, leaving 18 bases unmatched. Germline CDR1 and CDR2: DFQATT and SNEGSKA (reference sequence).

The DNA for the CDR3 is TGTGCCAGCAGCTTGTCCGGACACGATAGCAATCAGCCCCAGCATTTT. This encodes CASSLSGHDSNQPQHF. V usage is TRBV7-9 and J usage is TRBJ1-5; weak D call: TRBD1 (5 bases). Germline values: CDR1 SEHNR, CDR2 FQNEAQ (reference sequence). V was trimmed by 3 bases and J by 0 bases, leaving 12 bases between them. The CDR3 contains 16 residues.

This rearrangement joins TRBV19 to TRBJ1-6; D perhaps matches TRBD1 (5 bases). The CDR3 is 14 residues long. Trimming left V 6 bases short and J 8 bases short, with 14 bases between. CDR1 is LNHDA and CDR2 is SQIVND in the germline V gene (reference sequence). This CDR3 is CASRIQADDSPLHF. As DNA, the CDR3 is TGTGCCAGTAGGATACAGGCCGACGATTCACCCCTCCACTTT.

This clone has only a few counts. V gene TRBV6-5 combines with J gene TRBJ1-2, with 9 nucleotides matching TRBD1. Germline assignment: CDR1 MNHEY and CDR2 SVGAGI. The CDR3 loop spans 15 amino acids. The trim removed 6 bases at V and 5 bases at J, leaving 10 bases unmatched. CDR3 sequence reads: CASSAHPGQGYGYTF. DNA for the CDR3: TGTGCCAGCAGCGCCCACCCGGGACAGGGTTATGGCTACACCTTC.

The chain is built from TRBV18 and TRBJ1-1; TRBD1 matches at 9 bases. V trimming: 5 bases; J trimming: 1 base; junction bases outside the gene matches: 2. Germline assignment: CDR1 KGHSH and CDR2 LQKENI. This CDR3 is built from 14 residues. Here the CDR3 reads CASSADRGNTEAFF. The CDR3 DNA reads TGTGCCAGCTCAGCGGACAGGGGGAACACTGAAGCTTTCTTT.

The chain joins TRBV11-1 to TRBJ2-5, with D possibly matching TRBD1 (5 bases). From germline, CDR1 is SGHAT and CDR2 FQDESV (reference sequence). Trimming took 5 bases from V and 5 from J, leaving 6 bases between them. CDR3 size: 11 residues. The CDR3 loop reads CASSPGETQYF. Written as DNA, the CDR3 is TGTGCCAGCAGCCCAGGGGAGACCCAGTACTTC.

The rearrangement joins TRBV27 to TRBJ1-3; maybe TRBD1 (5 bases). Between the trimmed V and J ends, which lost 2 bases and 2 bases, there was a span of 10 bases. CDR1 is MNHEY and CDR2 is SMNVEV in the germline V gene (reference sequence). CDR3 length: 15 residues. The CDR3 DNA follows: TGTGCCAGCAGTTTAAATCAGGGAACTGGAAACACCATATATTTT. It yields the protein CASSLNQGTGNTIYF.

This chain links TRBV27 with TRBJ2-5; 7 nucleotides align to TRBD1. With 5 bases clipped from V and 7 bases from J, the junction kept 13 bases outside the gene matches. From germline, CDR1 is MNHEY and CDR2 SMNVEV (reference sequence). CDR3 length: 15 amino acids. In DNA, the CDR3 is TGTGCCAGCAGTCCCAACCTCGACAGGGACGGGACCCAGTACTTC. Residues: CASSPNLDRDGTQYF.

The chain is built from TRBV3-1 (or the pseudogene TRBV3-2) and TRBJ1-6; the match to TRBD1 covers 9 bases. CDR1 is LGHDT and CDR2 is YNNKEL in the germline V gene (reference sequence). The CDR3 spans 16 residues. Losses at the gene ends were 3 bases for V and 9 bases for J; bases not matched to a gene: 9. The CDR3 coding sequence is TGTGCCAGCAGCCACAGAACGGGACAGGGTTTTTCACCCCTCCACTTT. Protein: CASSHRTGQGFSPLHF.

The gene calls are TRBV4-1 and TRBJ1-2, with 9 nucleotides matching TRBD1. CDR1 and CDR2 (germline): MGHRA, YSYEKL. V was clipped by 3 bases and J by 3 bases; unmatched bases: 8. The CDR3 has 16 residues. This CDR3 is CASSQVRTGEYYGYTF. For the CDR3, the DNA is TGCGCCAGCAGCCAGGTCCGGACAGGGGAGTACTATGGCTACACCTTC.

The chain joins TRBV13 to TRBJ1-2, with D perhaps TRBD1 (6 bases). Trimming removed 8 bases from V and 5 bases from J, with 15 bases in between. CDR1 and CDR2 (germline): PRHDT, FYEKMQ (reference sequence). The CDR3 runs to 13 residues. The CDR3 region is CASSRGRGYGYTF. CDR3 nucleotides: TGTGCCAGCTCCCGAGGCAGGGGATATGGCTACACCTTC.

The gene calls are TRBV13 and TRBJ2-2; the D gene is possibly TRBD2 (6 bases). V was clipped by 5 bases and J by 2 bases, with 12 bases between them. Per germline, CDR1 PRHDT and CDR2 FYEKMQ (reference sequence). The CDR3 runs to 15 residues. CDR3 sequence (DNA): TGTGCCAGCAGCATCCGGGGGTCTAACACCGGGGAGCTGTTTTTT. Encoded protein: CASSIRGSNTGELFF.

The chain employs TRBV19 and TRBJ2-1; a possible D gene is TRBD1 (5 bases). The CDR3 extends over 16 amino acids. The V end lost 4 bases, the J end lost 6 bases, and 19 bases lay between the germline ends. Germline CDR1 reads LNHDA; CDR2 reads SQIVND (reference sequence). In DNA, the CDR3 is TGTGCCAGTAGTACAGCCTGGGGCCAAGTCAGCAATGAGCAGTTCTTC. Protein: CASSTAWGQVSNEQFF.

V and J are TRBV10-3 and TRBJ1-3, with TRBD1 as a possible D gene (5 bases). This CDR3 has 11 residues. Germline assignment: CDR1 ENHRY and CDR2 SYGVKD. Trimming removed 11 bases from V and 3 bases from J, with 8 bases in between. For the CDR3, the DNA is TGTGCCGCCAGGGTTGGAAACACCATATATTTT. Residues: CAARVGNTIYF.

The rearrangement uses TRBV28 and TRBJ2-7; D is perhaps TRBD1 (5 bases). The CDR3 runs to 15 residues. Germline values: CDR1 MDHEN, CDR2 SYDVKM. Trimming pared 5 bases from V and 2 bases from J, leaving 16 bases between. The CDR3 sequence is CASSTPFRVPYEQYF. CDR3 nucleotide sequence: TGTGCCAGCAGTACCCCTTTCAGGGTACCCTACGAGCAGTACTTC.

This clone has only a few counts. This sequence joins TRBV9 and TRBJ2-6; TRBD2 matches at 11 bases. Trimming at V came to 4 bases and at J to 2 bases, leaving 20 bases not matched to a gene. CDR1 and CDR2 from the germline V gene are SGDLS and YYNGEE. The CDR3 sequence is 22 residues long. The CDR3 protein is CASSHMAGEVSGRAAGANVLTF. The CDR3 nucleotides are TGTGCCAGCAGCCACATGGCAGGGGAAGTTAGCGGGAGGGCGGCTGGGGCCAACGTCCTGACTTTC.

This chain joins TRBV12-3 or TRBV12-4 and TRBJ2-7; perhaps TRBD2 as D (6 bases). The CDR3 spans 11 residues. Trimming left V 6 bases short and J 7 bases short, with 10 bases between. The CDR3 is CASRGGVEQYF. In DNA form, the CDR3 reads TGTGCCAGCAGGGGAGGCGTAGAGCAGTACTTC.

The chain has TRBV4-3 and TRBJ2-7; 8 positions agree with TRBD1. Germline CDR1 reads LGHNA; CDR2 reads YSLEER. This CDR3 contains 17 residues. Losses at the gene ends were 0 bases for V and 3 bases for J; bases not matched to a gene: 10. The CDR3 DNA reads TGCGCCAGCAGCCAAGATTATGACAGGGGTAATTTCTACGAGCAGTACTTC. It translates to CASSQDYDRGNFYEQYF.

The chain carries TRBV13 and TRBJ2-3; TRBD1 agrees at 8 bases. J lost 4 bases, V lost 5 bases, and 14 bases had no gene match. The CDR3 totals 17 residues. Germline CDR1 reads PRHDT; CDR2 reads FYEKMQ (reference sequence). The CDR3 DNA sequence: TGTGCCAGCAGCGAACTCAGGGGGCGACCAGCGCCAGATACGCAGTATTTT. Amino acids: CASSELRGRPAPDTQYF.

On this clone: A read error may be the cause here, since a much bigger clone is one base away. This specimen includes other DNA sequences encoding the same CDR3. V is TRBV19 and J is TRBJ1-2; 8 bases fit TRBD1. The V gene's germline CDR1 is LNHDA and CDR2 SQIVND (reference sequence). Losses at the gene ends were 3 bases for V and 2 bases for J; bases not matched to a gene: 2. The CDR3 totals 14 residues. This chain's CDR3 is CASSIGQGNYGYTF. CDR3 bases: TGTGCCAGTAGTATCGGACAGGGAAACTATGGCTACACCTTC.

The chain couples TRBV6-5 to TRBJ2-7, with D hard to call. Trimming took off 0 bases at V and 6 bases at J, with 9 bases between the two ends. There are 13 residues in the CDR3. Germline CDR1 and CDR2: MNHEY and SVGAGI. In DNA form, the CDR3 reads TGTGCCAGCAGTTACTCTACCACTGGCGAGCAGTACTTC. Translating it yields CASSYSTTGEQYF.

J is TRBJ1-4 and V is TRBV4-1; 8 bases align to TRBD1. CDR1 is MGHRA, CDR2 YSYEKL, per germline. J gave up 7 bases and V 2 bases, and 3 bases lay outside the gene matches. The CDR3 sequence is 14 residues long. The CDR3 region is CASSQQGAREKLFF. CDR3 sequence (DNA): TGCGCCAGCAGCCAACAGGGGGCGCGTGAAAAACTGTTTTTT.

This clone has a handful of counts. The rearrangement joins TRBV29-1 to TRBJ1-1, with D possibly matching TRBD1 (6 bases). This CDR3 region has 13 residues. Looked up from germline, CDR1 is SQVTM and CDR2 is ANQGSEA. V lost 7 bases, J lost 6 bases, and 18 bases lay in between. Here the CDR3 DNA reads TGCAGCGGCCGGACGAACAGGGTGTCTGAAGCTTTCTTT. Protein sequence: CSGRTNRVSEAFF.

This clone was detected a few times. CDR3 DNA: TGTGCCAGTACTAGAGGGACAGGGGGTAATCAGCCCCAGCATTTT. It is translated as CASTRGTGGNQPQHF. The chain combines TRBV19 with TRBJ1-5, with TRBD1 matching 11 bases. The CDR3 totals 15 residues. CDR1 is LNHDA and CDR2 is SQIVND in the germline V gene (reference sequence). The J segment lost 4 bases and the V segment lost 7 bases, leaving 6 bases of the junction unmatched.

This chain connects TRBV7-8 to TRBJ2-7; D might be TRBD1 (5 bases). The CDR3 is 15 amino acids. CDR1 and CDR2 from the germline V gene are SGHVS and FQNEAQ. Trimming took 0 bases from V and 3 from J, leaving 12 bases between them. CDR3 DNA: TGTGCCAGCAGCTTAGCCGACAGTAGAGTCTACGAGCAGTACTTC. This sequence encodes CASSLADSRVYEQYF.

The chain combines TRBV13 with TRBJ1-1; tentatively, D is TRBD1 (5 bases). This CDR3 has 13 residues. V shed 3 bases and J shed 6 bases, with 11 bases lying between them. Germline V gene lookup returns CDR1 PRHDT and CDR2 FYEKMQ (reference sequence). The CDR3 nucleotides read TGTGCCAGCAGCTTCGGTCAGGGCCCTGAAGCTTTCTTT. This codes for CASSFGQGPEAFF. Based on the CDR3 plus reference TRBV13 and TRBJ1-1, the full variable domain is AAGVIQSPRHLIKEKRETATLKCYPIPRHDTVYWYQQGPGQDPQFLISFYEKMQSDKGSIPDRFSAQQFSDYHSELNMSSLELGDSALYFCASSFGQGPEAFFGQGTRLTVV.

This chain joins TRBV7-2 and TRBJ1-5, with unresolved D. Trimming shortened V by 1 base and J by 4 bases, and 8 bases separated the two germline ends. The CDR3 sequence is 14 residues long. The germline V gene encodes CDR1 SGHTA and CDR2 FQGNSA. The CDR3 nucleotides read TGTGCCAGCAGCTTAGTGACGGAGAATCAGCCCCAGCATTTT. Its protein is CASSLVTENQPQHF.